The next 28 T cell receptor beta chains were all read from a single sample in a study of T cell responses to AZD1222 COVID-19 vaccine. Profiled with immunoSEQ multiplex PCR; TCRdb holds only in-frame clones, not every one. The sample lists about 150,000 clones, about 93% occurring once. Source: peripheral blood, taken on day 0 of AZD1222 vaccination. These receptors all stem from an adult in good health.

The chain combines TRBV28 with TRBJ1-6; tentatively, D is TRBD1 (6 bases). CDR3 size: 16 residues. Germline lookup yields CDR1 MDHEN and CDR2 SYDVKM. V lost 6 bases and J 7 bases, leaving 19 bases between the germline ends. The CDR3 loop reads CASSPSYGQRNSPLHF. The CDR3 nucleotides are TGTGCCAGCAGCCCGTCCTACGGACAGAGGAATTCACCCCTCCACTTT.

A note on this clone: This CDR3 is also generated by other DNA sequences in the sample. The V call is TRBV20-1, the J call TRBJ1-4; no firm D call. This CDR3 comprises 11 residues. Trimming removed 1 base from V and 8 bases from J, with 5 bases in between. CDR1 DFQATT and CDR2 SNEGSKA come from the germline V gene (reference sequence). The CDR3 sequence: CSARVREKLFF. DNA for the CDR3: TGCAGTGCTAGAGTGCGGGAAAAACTGTTTTTT.

The CDR3 sequence: CASALRDPGPITDTQYF. Here the CDR3 DNA reads TGTGCCAGCGCATTAAGGGATCCGGGACCAATCACAGATACGCAGTATTTT. The V gene is TRBV7-9, the J gene TRBJ2-3; D may correspond to TRBD1 or TRBD2 (5 bases each). There are 17 residues in the CDR3. The V gene lost 8 bases and the J gene lost 2 bases, with 23 bases spanning the gap. Germline-derived CDR1 and CDR2 are SEHNR and FQNEAQ (reference sequence).

Only one count was recorded for this clone. The chain joins TRBV19 to TRBJ1-5; 7 bases align to TRBD1. Germline V gene sequence: CDR1 LNHDA, CDR2 SQIVND (reference sequence). Trimming took 4 bases from V and 3 from J; bases not matched to a gene: 9. CDR3 size: 16 residues. The CDR3 sequence: CASSTVLGQSNQPQHF. Written as DNA, the CDR3 is TGTGCCAGTAGTACAGTGTTGGGACAGTCCAATCAGCCCCAGCATTTT.

V usage is TRBV6-5 and J usage is TRBJ2-3, with no clear D. Trimming took 6 bases from V and 0 from J, leaving 7 bases between them. CDR3 length: 13 amino acids. The germline CDR1 and CDR2 sequences are MNHEY and SVGAGI. The CDR3 is CASRVVSTDTQYF. DNA for the CDR3: TGTGCCAGCAGGGTAGTAAGCACAGATACGCAGTATTTT.

The rearrangement uses TRBV5-1 and TRBJ1-1; D perhaps matches TRBD1 (5 bases). V was shortened by 4 bases and J by 3 bases, with 22 bases between the two germline ends. Germline CDR1 is SGHRS and CDR2 is YFSETQ. The CDR3 spans 17 residues. CDR3 nucleotides: TGCGCCAGCAGCGTGCTGACTCGGGACGTAATGCACACTGAAGCTTTCTTT. Translating gives CASSVLTRDVMHTEAFF.

The CDR3 coding sequence is TGTGCCAGCAGTCCGACTGCGTTGTCAGGAAACACCATATATTTT. This codes for CASSPTALSGNTIYF. This chain joins TRBV6-5 and TRBJ1-3; unclear D gene. This CDR3 region has 15 residues. CDR1 MNHEY and CDR2 SVGAGI come from the germline V gene. Trimming shortened V by 5 bases and J by 4 bases, and 15 bases separated the two germline ends.

The rearrangement links TRBV19 to TRBJ2-4; TRBD2 agrees at 8 bases. CDR1 is LNHDA and CDR2 is SQIVND in the germline V gene (reference sequence). The trim removed 11 bases at V and 8 bases at J, leaving 11 bases unmatched. The CDR3 runs 13 residues. The CDR3, as DNA: TGTGCCGCTAGGGCGGGGGGCCAATACATTCAGTACTTC. Protein product: CAARAGGQYIQYF.

The rearrangement joins TRBV9 to TRBJ1-1; 9 bases are shared with TRBD1. CDR3 size: 15 residues. Trimming cost V 3 bases and J 4 bases; bases outside gene matches: 7. The germline CDR1 and CDR2 sequences are SGDLS and YYNGEE. This chain's CDR3 is CASSEGGQGTTEAFF. The CDR3 nucleotides read TGTGCCAGCAGCGAGGGAGGACAGGGGACCACTGAAGCTTTCTTT.

This clone was recorded a few times. The rearrangement links TRBV5-1 to TRBJ1-6; perhaps TRBD1 as D (5 bases). V was shortened by 0 bases and J by 10 bases, with 8 bases between the two germline ends. The CDR3 runs to 13 residues. From germline, CDR1 is SGHRS and CDR2 YFSETQ. Here the CDR3 reads CASSLGQGSPLHF. The CDR3 DNA reads as TGCGCCAGCAGCTTGGGCCAGGGATCACCCCTCCACTTT.

This sequence joins TRBV5-6 and TRBJ1-2; D gene unclear. Per germline, CDR1 SGHDT and CDR2 YYEEEE. V lost 2 bases, J lost 1 base, and 9 bases lay in between. The CDR3 is made up of 14 amino acids. The CDR3: CASSFGDFNYGYTF. The CDR3 DNA reads as TGTGCCAGCAGCTTTGGAGACTTTAACTATGGCTACACCTTC.

This chain joins TRBV18 and TRBJ2-3, with a weak D call TRBD2 (5 bases). From germline, CDR1 is KGHSH and CDR2 LQKENI. The germline V and J ends were trimmed by 4 bases and 6 bases, with 14 bases remaining between them. This CDR3 has 14 residues. The CDR3 DNA reads as TGTGCCAGCTCACGAGGGAATGGAGCGGATACGCAGTATTTT. Amino acid sequence: CASSRGNGADTQYF.

The CDR3 is CASSDGQGGQPQHF. In DNA, the CDR3 is TGTGCCAGCAGCGACGGACAGGGAGGCCAGCCCCAGCATTTT. The V gene is TRBV7-2, the J gene TRBJ1-5; 8 bases are a match to TRBD1. The CDR3 sequence is 14 residues long. V was pared by 5 bases and J by 7 bases, with 7 bases of the junction left unmatched. Per the germline V gene, CDR1 is SGHTA and CDR2 is FQGNSA. The full variable domain, rest sourced from reference TRBV7-2 and TRBJ1-5, is GAGVSQSPSNKVTEKGKDVELRCDPISGHTALYWYRQSLGQGLEFLIYFQGNSAPDKSGLPSDRFSAERTGGSVSTLTIQRTQQEDSAVYLCASSDGQGGQPQHFGDGTRLSIL.

The CDR3 loop is CSASFRWQGNSPLHF. In DNA form, the CDR3 reads TGCAGTGCTAGTTTTCGGTGGCAGGGGAATTCACCCCTCCACTTT. The genes are TRBV20-1 and TRBJ1-6; possible D gene TRBD1, 6 bases. Trimming removed 3 bases from V and 7 bases from J, with 16 bases in between. This CDR3 has 15 residues. Germline V gene lookup returns CDR1 DFQATT and CDR2 SNEGSKA (reference sequence).

The chain combines TRBV19 with TRBJ2-7, with TRBD2 as a possible D gene (5 bases). There are 15 residues in the CDR3. The V and J ends lost 1 base and 2 bases respectively, with 12 bases between them. The germline V gene encodes CDR1 LNHDA and CDR2 SQIVND (reference sequence). The CDR3 spells CASSIAGSSAYEQYF. CDR3 DNA: TGTGCCAGTAGTATAGCTGGCAGTAGCGCCTACGAGCAGTACTTC. The complete variable domain, with remaining parts taken from reference TRBV19 and TRBJ2-7, reads DGGITQSPKYLFRKEGQNVTLSCEQNLNHDAMYWYRQDPGQGLRLIYYSQIVNDFQKGDIAEGYSVSREKKESFPLTVTSAQKNPTAFYLCASSIAGSSAYEQYFGPGTRLTVT.

This rearrangement joins TRBV19 to TRBJ2-4; no firm D call. Trimming removed 1 base from V and 1 base from J, with 5 bases in between. CDR1 is LNHDA and CDR2 is SQIVND in the germline V gene (reference sequence). The CDR3 covers 14 residues. This chain's CDR3 is CASSIGGAKNIQYF. DNA of the CDR3: TGTGCCAGTAGTATAGGTGGGGCCAAAAACATTCAGTACTTC.

V is TRBV19 and J is TRBJ1-1; TRBD1 matches at 7 bases. Germline trimming cut 3 bases from V and 0 bases from J; bases unmatched to any gene: 1. CDR1 is LNHDA, CDR2 SQIVND, per germline (reference sequence). The CDR3 is 14 amino acids. The CDR3 nucleotides are TGTGCCAGTAGTATGACAGGGATGAACACTGAAGCTTTCTTT. This sequence encodes CASSMTGMNTEAFF.

The CDR3 is CASMVSVVTGELFF. The CDR3 region has the DNA TGTGCCAGCATGGTTTCGGTTGTCACCGGGGAGCTGTTTTTT. V gene TRBV2 combines with J gene TRBJ2-2; D is uncertain. V lost 7 bases to trimming and J lost 4 bases, with 13 bases between them. The CDR3 sequence is 14 residues long. Germline CDR1 reads SNHLY; CDR2 reads FYNNEI.

The chain has TRBV19 and TRBJ1-2; D possibly corresponds to TRBD1 (5 bases). Germline V gene sequence: CDR1 LNHDA, CDR2 SQIVND (reference sequence). This CDR3 has 11 amino acids. V lost 9 bases and J 7 bases, leaving 12 bases between the germline ends. CDR3 loop: CASGTTGGYTF. CDR3 DNA sequence: TGTGCCAGCGGGACCACTGGTGGCTACACCTTC.

There are a few counts of this clone. J is TRBJ2-3 and V is TRBV9; a weak D match, TRBD2 (6 bases). The CDR3 has 15 residues. Germline CDR1 reads SGDLS; CDR2 reads YYNGEE. Trimming took 0 bases from V and 3 from J, leaving 11 bases between them. The CDR3 DNA reads as TGTGCCAGCAGCGTAGGAGGTCGGGGGACAGATACGCAGTATTTT. This gives the protein CASSVGGRGTDTQYF.

The chain carries TRBV9 and TRBJ1-5; D unclear. The CDR3 is 15 residues long. Per the germline V gene, CDR1 is SGDLS and CDR2 is YYNGEE. Between the trimmed V and J ends, which lost 0 bases and 3 bases, there was a span of 10 bases. CDR3: CASSVDSSYNQPQHF. The CDR3 nucleotides are TGTGCCAGCAGCGTAGATAGCTCCTACAATCAGCCCCAGCATTTT.

This chain connects TRBV6-1 to TRBJ1-4; no clear D gene. The CDR3 length is 14 residues. V was cut by 3 bases and J by 7 bases, with 12 bases left in between. The germline gives CDR1 MNHNS, CDR2 SASEGT. CDR3 loop: CASSDSWVGEKLFF. The CDR3 coding sequence is TGTGCCAGCAGTGATTCCTGGGTTGGTGAAAAACTGTTTTTT.

In nucleotides, the CDR3 is TGTGCCAGCAGTGAATTCGCAGGAGCTGTAAATCAGCCCCAGCATTTT. Encoded protein: CASSEFAGAVNQPQHF. The V and J genes are TRBV6-1 and TRBJ1-5; D unclear. The CDR3 extends over 16 amino acids. Germline CDR1 and CDR2: MNHNS and SASEGT. Deletions cut 2 bases from V and 4 bases from J, with 15 bases between.

The chain couples TRBV18 to TRBJ2-7; D possibly corresponds to TRBD1 (6 bases). Trimming cost V 4 bases and J 3 bases, with 13 bases left between them. This CDR3 is built from 14 residues. CDR1 and CDR2 from the germline V gene are KGHSH and LQKENI. The CDR3: CASSHPDSLYEQYF. The CDR3 DNA sequence: TGTGCCAGCTCACACCCGGACAGCCTCTACGAGCAGTACTTC.

This clone appeared a single time. J is TRBJ1-5 and V is TRBV4-1; 7 positions match TRBD1. The J segment lost 2 bases and the V segment lost 4 bases, leaving 5 bases of the junction unmatched. This CDR3 comprises 15 residues. Germline CDR1 reads MGHRA; CDR2 reads YSYEKL. CDR3: CASSPTGSGNQPQHF. For the CDR3, the DNA is TGCGCCAGCAGCCCGACAGGGTCTGGCAATCAGCCCCAGCATTTT.

This clone showed up just once. The J gene is TRBJ1-6, the V gene TRBV5-5; no clear D gene. Germline V gene data show CDR1 as SGHKS and CDR2 as YYEKEE (reference sequence). Trimming took 9 bases from V and 14 from J, leaving 21 bases between them. The CDR3 is 13 residues long. The CDR3 loop is CATAPREPRALHF. CDR3 coding DNA: TGTGCCACCGCCCCGCGTGAACCTCGGGCCCTCCACTTT.

This sequence joins TRBV7-2 and TRBJ1-1; D possibly corresponds to TRBD1 (5 bases). The CDR3 totals 15 residues. Germline V gene lookup returns CDR1 SGHTA and CDR2 FQGNSA. Trimming removed 5 bases at V and 4 bases at J, with 17 bases between. Here the CDR3 reads CASSPRGASGTEAFF. The CDR3 DNA is TGTGCCAGCAGCCCCCGCGGGGCTTCGGGCACTGAAGCTTTCTTT.

For this clone: This sample includes further DNA sequences coding for the same CDR3. The rearrangement uses TRBV18 and TRBJ2-1; D possibly corresponds to TRBD2 (5 bases). Germline V gene data show CDR1 as KGHSH and CDR2 as LQKENI. This CDR3 has 14 amino acids. V lost 0 bases, J lost 5 bases, and 8 bases lay in between. CDR3 nucleotides: TGTGCCAGCTCACCACCGGTCGGGGACAATGAGCAGTTCTTC. Its protein product is CASSPPVGDNEQFF.